The next 18 T cell receptor beta chains were all read from a single sample in a study of beta chain features in type 1 diabetes. The sequenced template was cDNA made from the entire isolated RNA. Sequenced by immunoSEQ multiplex PCR; TCRdb stores in-frame clones only, minus some. The sample holds 970,000 or so clones, around a sixth seen once. Sequenced: naive CD4+ T cells from blood. The receptors originated from a woman aged 18-29 years in good health.

On this clone itself: Other DNA sequences in the same sample also yield this CDR3. The V and J genes are TRBV9 and TRBJ2-3, with 7 bases fitting TRBD2. Losses at the gene ends were 0 bases for V and 1 base for J; bases not matched to a gene: 2. Per germline, CDR1 SGDLS and CDR2 YYNGEE. The length of the CDR3 is 15 residues. The CDR3, as DNA: TGTGCCAGCAGCGTAGGGCTAGCGGGCACAGATACGCAGTATTTT. Its translation: CASSVGLAGTDTQYF.

This clone turned up a few times. The chain uses TRBV7-4 and TRBJ2-7; D not certain. V lost 2 bases and J 0 bases, leaving 17 bases between the germline ends. The CDR3 covers 17 residues. CDR1 is SGHVT and CDR2 is SQSDAQ in the germline V gene. The CDR3 sequence is CASSLFEKRAPSYEQYF. The CDR3 DNA reads as TGTGCCAGCAGCTTATTTGAAAAGCGAGCCCCCTCCTACGAGCAGTACTTC. Complete variable domain (other parts from reference TRBV7-4 and TRBJ2-7): GAGVSQSPRYKVAKRGRDVALRCDSISGHVTLYWYRQTLGQGSEVLTYSQSDAQRDKSGRPSGRFSAERPERSVSTLKIQRTEQGDSAVYLCASSLFEKRAPSYEQYFGPGTRLTVT.

This clone has a handful of counts. This chain joins TRBV7-9 and TRBJ2-1; unclear D gene. Germline CDR1 SEHNR, CDR2 FQNEAQ (reference sequence). There are 17 residues in the CDR3. The V end lost 1 base, the J end lost 0 bases, and 13 bases lay between the germline ends. CDR3 in amino acids: CASSLGSAAVSYNEQFF. The DNA for the CDR3 is TGTGCCAGCAGCTTAGGATCTGCGGCGGTCTCCTACAATGAGCAGTTCTTC.

The chain carries TRBV15 and TRBJ2-1; 9 positions match TRBD2. The V gene end was trimmed by 2 bases and the J gene end by 5 bases; junction bases not matched to a gene: 7. This CDR3 region has 16 residues. CDR1 is LNHNV, CDR2 YYDKDF, per germline (reference sequence). CDR3 amino acids: CATSRSTGLAHNEQFF. For the CDR3, the DNA is TGTGCCACCAGCAGATCCACGGGACTAGCCCACAATGAGCAGTTCTTC.

The V call is TRBV18, the J call TRBJ2-7; TRBD2 aligns across 7 bases. V was clipped by 3 bases and J by 0 bases; unmatched bases: 2. The germline CDR1 and CDR2 sequences are KGHSH and LQKENI. The CDR3 totals 14 residues. CDR3 in DNA: TGTGCCAGCTCACCGGTAGCGGGCTCCTACGAGCAGTACTTC. Amino acids: CASSPVAGSYEQYF.

This clone was recorded a few times. The V gene is TRBV28, the J gene TRBJ2-1, with 12 bases that match TRBD2. The CDR3 has 16 residues. The J segment lost 8 bases and the V segment lost 4 bases, leaving 9 bases of the junction unmatched. Germline-derived CDR1 and CDR2 are MDHEN and SYDVKM. CDR3 nucleotides: TGTGCCAGCAGTTCAGGACGGACTAGCGGGATGTATGAGCAGTTCTTC. Translated: CASSSGRTSGMYEQFF.

The chain recombines TRBV6-5 with TRBJ1-1, with no clear D. The germline V and J ends were trimmed by 6 bases and 11 bases, with 7 bases remaining between them. The CDR3 runs 9 residues. Germline V lookup: CDR1 MNHEY, CDR2 SVGAGI. The CDR3 spells CASSGGAFF. CDR3 in DNA: TGTGCCAGCAGCGGCGGGGCTTTCTTT.

This clone was counted between two and nine times. The rearrangement uses TRBV19 and TRBJ1-1; the D gene is possibly TRBD1 (6 bases). Germline lookup yields CDR1 LNHDA and CDR2 SQIVND (reference sequence). CDR3 size: 11 residues. With 7 bases removed from V and 6 bases from J, the gap between germline ends came to 9 bases. CDR3 in DNA: TGTGCCAGTACCAGGGGCTCTGAAGCTTTCTTT. Protein sequence: CASTRGSEAFF.

This clone turned up a few times. The chain links TRBV5-6 to TRBJ2-3; no reliable D call. V was cut by 3 bases and J by 2 bases, with 19 bases left in between. The V gene's germline CDR1 is SGHDT and CDR2 YYEEEE. CDR3 length: 17 amino acids. The CDR3 nucleotides read TGTGCCAGCAGCTCACCCGTCCAGTCTACGTACACAGATACGCAGTATTTT. Residues: CASSSPVQSTYTDTQYF.

The chain employs TRBV6-5 and TRBJ2-1; D remains unclear. Trimming shortened V by 6 bases and J by 8 bases, and 8 bases separated the two germline ends. CDR3 size: 11 residues. CDR1 and CDR2 from the germline V gene are MNHEY and SVGAGI. The chain's CDR3 is CASRNTDEQFF. DNA of the CDR3: TGTGCCAGCAGGAACACGGATGAGCAGTTCTTC.

This sequence joins TRBV2 and TRBJ1-5, with D tentatively TRBD1 (5 bases). The V gene's germline CDR1 is SNHLY and CDR2 FYNNEI. V was trimmed by 7 bases and J by 5 bases, leaving 15 bases between them. CDR3 size: 14 residues. This chain's CDR3 is CASNDWDGDQPQHF. The CDR3 DNA follows: TGTGCCAGCAATGATTGGGACGGTGATCAGCCCCAGCATTTT.

V usage is TRBV19 and J usage is TRBJ2-1; D ambiguous. Trimming took 3 bases from V and 2 from J, leaving 17 bases between them. There are 17 residues in the CDR3. Looked up from germline, CDR1 is LNHDA and CDR2 is SQIVND (reference sequence). CDR3 bases: TGTGCCAGTAGTATTGGGTTGGGCGGAGCTCCCTACAATGAGCAGTTCTTC. Translation: CASSIGLGGAPYNEQFF.

This clone turned up a few times. The gene calls are TRBV28 and TRBJ1-4; D is unresolved. The germline gives CDR1 MDHEN, CDR2 SYDVKM. The length of the CDR3 is 14 residues. Trimming cost V 6 bases and J 0 bases, with 8 bases left between them. CDR3 nucleotides: TGTGCCAGCAGACGCGGGTCAACTAATGAAAAACTGTTTTTT. Protein: CASRRGSTNEKLFF.

This clone has more than one count but fewer than ten. This chain uses TRBV4-3 with TRBJ2-3; 10 nucleotides match TRBD2. The CDR3 sequence is 18 residues long. The junction had 10 bases not matched to a gene; V was cut back by 1 base and J by 3 bases. Germline V lookup: CDR1 LGHNA, CDR2 YSLEER. CDR3 nucleotide sequence: TGCGCCAGCAGCCAAGGGCGGGCTAGCGGGAGTAGGACAGATACGCAGTATTTT. Protein product: CASSQGRASGSRTDTQYF.

The rearrangement joins TRBV14 to TRBJ1-2, with D unclear. This CDR3 has 15 residues. V shed 2 bases and J shed 3 bases, with 13 bases lying between them. CDR1 SGHDN and CDR2 FVKESK come from the germline V gene. CDR3 sequence: CASSQNIKTDYGYTF. The CDR3 coding sequence is TGTGCCAGCAGCCAAAATATCAAGACGGACTATGGCTACACCTTC. Full variable domain (missing parts from reference TRBV14 and TRBJ1-2): EAGVTQFPSHSVIEKGQTVTLRCDPISGHDNLYWYRRVMGKEIKFLLHFVKESKQDESGMPNNRFLAERTGGTYSTLKVQPAELEDSGVYFCASSQNIKTDYGYTFGSGTRLTVV.

V usage is TRBV7-3 and J usage is TRBJ2-1, with 8 nucleotides matching TRBD2. J lost 4 bases, V lost 6 bases, and 5 bases had no gene match. This CDR3 region has 14 residues. CDR1 SGHTA and CDR2 FQGTGA come from the germline V gene. DNA of the CDR3: TGTGCCAGCAGTTTCCGCGGGGGGTACAATGAGCAGTTCTTC. This gives the protein CASSFRGGYNEQFF.

This rearrangement joins TRBV21-1 to TRBJ2-3; the table's TRBD2 call for D was not verified on the DNA. TRBV21-1 corresponds to a pseudogene. The CDR3 loop spans 17 amino acids. Written as DNA, the CDR3 is TGTGCCAGCAGCAACGGCGGGATCGGTTCTAGCACAGATACGCAGTATTTT. Translated: CASSNGGIGSSTDTQYF.

This clone showed up just a few times. The rearrangement joins TRBV9 to TRBJ2-3, with no clear D. The CDR3 runs 14 residues. Deletions cut 2 bases from V and 2 bases from J, with 9 bases between. Germline CDR1 reads SGDLS; CDR2 reads YYNGEE. DNA of the CDR3: TGTGCCAGCAGCGTGGGCCCACCCACAGATACGCAGTATTTT. Translated: CASSVGPPTDTQYF.